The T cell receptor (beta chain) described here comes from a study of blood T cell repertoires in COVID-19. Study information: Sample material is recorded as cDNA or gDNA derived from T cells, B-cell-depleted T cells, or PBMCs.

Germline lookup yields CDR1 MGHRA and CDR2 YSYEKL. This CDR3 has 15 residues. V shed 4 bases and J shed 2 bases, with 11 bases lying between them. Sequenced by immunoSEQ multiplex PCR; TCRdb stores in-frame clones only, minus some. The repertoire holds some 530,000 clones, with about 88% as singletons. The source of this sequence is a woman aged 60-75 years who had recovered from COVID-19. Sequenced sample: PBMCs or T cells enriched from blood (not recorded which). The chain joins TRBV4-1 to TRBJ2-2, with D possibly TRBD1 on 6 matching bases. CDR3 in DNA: TGCGCCAGCAGCCGGGGACATCCTAACACCGGGGAGCTGTTTTTT. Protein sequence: CASSRGHPNTGELFF.